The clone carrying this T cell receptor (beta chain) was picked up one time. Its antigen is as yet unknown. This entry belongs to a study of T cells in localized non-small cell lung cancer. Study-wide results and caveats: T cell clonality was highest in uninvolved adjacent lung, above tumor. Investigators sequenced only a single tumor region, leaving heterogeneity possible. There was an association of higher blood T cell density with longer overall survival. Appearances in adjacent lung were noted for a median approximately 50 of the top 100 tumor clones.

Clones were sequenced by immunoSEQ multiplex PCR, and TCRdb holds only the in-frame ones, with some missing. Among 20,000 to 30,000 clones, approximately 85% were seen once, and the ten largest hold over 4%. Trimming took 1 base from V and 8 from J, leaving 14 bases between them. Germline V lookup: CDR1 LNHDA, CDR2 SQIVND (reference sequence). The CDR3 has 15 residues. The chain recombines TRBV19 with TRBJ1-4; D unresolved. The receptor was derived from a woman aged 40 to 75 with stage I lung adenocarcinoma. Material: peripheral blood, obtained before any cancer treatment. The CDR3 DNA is TGTGCCAGTAGTATAGTCGAAGGACGTCCGGAAAAACTGTTTTTT. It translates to CASSIVEGRPEKLFF.